These 11 T cell receptor beta chains came from one sample sequenced in a study of identical twins. In TCRdb, the 5' RACE reads were re-called with MiXCR into one record per CDR3 protein. The table lists approximately 500,000 distinct CDR3 sequences, more than 20% of them singletons. These same data were also listed under a study on T cells expressing NK-cell markers.

Sequenced material: CD4+ T cells sorted from blood. The origin of the receptors is a woman under 30 in good health.

CDR3 DNA: TGCGCCAGCAGCCTACTACTTTCGGGGACCGGGGAGCTGTTTTTT. Translating it yields CASSLLLSGTGELFF. The V call is TRBV5-1, the J call TRBJ2-2; perhaps TRBD2 as D (5 bases). The germline V gene has CDR1 SGHRS and CDR2 YFSETQ. This CDR3 is 15 amino acids long. The ends were cut back, 4 bases at V and 5 bases at J, with 15 bases in the middle.

V usage is TRBV12-3 or TRBV12-4 and J usage is TRBJ2-1; perhaps TRBD2 as D (5 bases). V was trimmed by 5 bases and J by 2 bases, leaving 13 bases between them. This CDR3 region has 15 residues. Here the CDR3 reads CASSPGMGPYNEQFF. DNA of the CDR3: TGTGCCAGCAGTCCGGGGATGGGCCCCTACAATGAGCAGTTCTTC.

The gene calls are TRBV9 and TRBJ1-1, with no clear D. Germline loops: CDR1 SGDLS, CDR2 YYNGEE. There are 14 residues in the CDR3. The V end lost 1 base, the J end lost 0 bases, and 7 bases lay between the germline ends. The CDR3 sequence: CASSVSAMNTEAFF. The CDR3 DNA sequence: TGTGCCAGCAGCGTAAGTGCTATGAACACTGAAGCTTTCTTT.

The CDR3 DNA reads TGTGCCAGCAGCGCGCTTGGGTCCGAGCAGTACTTC. Translated: CASSALGSEQYF. This sequence joins TRBV9 and TRBJ2-7; no reliable D call. Germline V CDR1 and CDR2: SGDLS, YYNGEE. The CDR3 is 12 amino acids. V shed 3 bases and J shed 6 bases, with 10 bases lying between them.

This clonotype was observed a handful of times. The chain links TRBV6-2 or TRBV6-3 to TRBJ2-7, with TRBD2 as a possible D gene (6 bases). Trimming stripped 4 bases from V and 0 bases from J, with 16 bases between. CDR1 is MNHEY and CDR2 is SVGEGT in the germline V gene. The CDR3 covers 16 residues. CDR3 in amino acids: CASSLPAGLFSYEQYF. In DNA form, the CDR3 reads TGTGCCAGCAGTTTACCGGCGGGACTCTTCTCCTACGAGCAGTACTTC.

The V call is TRBV6-2 or TRBV6-3, the J call TRBJ2-6, with a tentative D call TRBD2 (5 bases). Trimming removed 0 bases from V and 4 bases from J, with 16 bases in between. The CDR3 has 18 residues. Per germline, CDR1 MNHEY and CDR2 SVGEGT. DNA of the CDR3: TGTGCCAGCAGTTACTCGGTTGAGGGCAGCGAGGGGGCCAACGTCCTGACTTTC. It codes for CASSYSVEGSEGANVLTF.

This clonotype was detected ten times or more. This sequence joins TRBV12-3 or TRBV12-4 and TRBJ2-3; the D is unclear. Trimming cost V 6 bases and J 6 bases, with 10 bases left between them. This CDR3 region has 12 residues. CDR3 sequence: CASSQSSDTQYF. In DNA form, the CDR3 reads TGTGCCAGCAGCCAATCGTCGGATACGCAGTATTTT.

The rearrangement joins TRBV12-3 or TRBV12-4 to TRBJ2-3; 14 bases line up with TRBD2. The length of the CDR3 is 17 residues. Germline trimming cut 6 bases from V and 1 base from J; bases unmatched to any gene: 6. CDR3 residues: CASRGTSGSKGTDTQYF. CDR3 nucleotides: TGTGCCAGCAGGGGGACTAGCGGGAGTAAAGGCACAGATACGCAGTATTTT.

The V gene is TRBV20-1, the J gene TRBJ1-5, with unresolved D. The CDR3 consists of 12 residues. Trimming left V 1 base short and J 4 bases short, with 5 bases between. The germline V gene encodes CDR1 DFQATT and CDR2 SNEGSKA (reference sequence). CDR3 in amino acids: CSARATNQPQHF. CDR3 bases: TGCAGTGCTAGAGCTACAAATCAGCCCCAGCATTTT.

This clonotype has more than one count but fewer than ten. The chain uses TRBV5-1 and TRBJ2-7; 7 bases align to TRBD2. Germline assignment: CDR1 SGHRS and CDR2 YFSETQ. This CDR3 contains 16 residues. With 4 bases clipped from V and 7 bases from J, the junction kept 17 bases outside the gene matches. The CDR3 DNA is TGCGCCAGCAGCCCCAGTAAGCGGGAAACGGTACGGGAGCAGTACTTC. Residues: CASSPSKRETVREQYF.

This chain connects TRBV6-5 to TRBJ1-1; the match to TRBD1 covers 8 bases. Per germline, CDR1 MNHEY and CDR2 SVGAGI. V dropped 2 bases and J dropped 5; count of bases not matched to a gene: 7. This CDR3 has 15 residues. The CDR3 region is CASSYGNRGITEAFF. Written as DNA, the CDR3 is TGTGCCAGCAGTTACGGGAACAGGGGGATTACTGAAGCTTTCTTT.